A selection of T cell receptor beta chains follows, all from one sample in a study of metastatic and nonmetastatic thyroid tumors. TCRdb reprocessed the PCR reads using MiXCR. Seen here are roughly 25,000 clones, about an eighth observed once, and the top ten hold around 15%. Sequences were obtained from blood. These receptors originate from a female donor with papillary thyroid cancer or a benign thyroid nodule (not recorded which). Some clones in this sample may be carry-over from other donors' samples. Each CDR3 is given with its conserved first and last residue. Each record gives: CDR3 length, clone size, J gene, V gene, D gene, CDR3 DNA, CDR3 protein. A D gene is named only where the DNA matches it firmly. The size field is filled for only some rows; it gives once, few, many or a size class.

14,many,TRBJ1-5,TRBV12-3/TRBV12-4,TRBD1,TGTGCCAGCAGTTTGACAGGGAGCAATCAGCCCCAGCATTTT,CASSLTGSNQPQHF
16,many,TRBJ2-3,TRBV19,TRBD2,TGTGCCAGTAGTCCGCGCCGCGGGGGGAGCACAGATACGCAGTATTTT,CASSPRRGGSTDTQYF
15,.,TRBJ1-3,TRBV6-1,.,TGTGGCCTCATCAGAATGGGGGGAACTGGAAACACCATATATTTT,CGLIRMGGTGNTIYF
13,many,TRBJ2-7,TRBV10-1,.,TGCGCCAGCAGTGAGAGGACCTCCTACGAGCAGTACTTC,CASSERTSYEQYF
17,many,TRBJ2-1,TRBV18,TRBD2,TGTGCCAGCTCACCGCCGGGACTAGCGGGAGATAGGAATGAGCAGTTCTTC,CASSPPGLAGDRNEQFF
15,many,TRBJ1-5,TRBV20-1,.,TGCAGTGCAACAGACCCAAACCGGGCCAATCAGCCCCAGCATTTT,CSATDPNRANQPQHF
17,.,TRBJ2-5,TRBV28,TRBD2,TGTGCCAGCAGGCCCCGGATAGCGGGAGAGGTTAAAGAGACCCAGTACTTC,CASRPRIAGEVKETQYF
15,many,TRBJ2-1,TRBV6-5,TRBD2,TGTGCCAGCAGTTACTCGAATGCGGGGGATCATGAGCAGTTCTTC,CASSYSNAGDHEQFF
13,many,TRBJ2-7,TRBV10-3,TRBD1,TGTGCCATCAGCCGGGACAGCGTCTACGAGCAGTACTTC,CAISRDSVYEQYF
15,few,TRBJ2-7,TRBV12-3/TRBV12-4,.,TGTGCCAGCCTACAAAGGAGGGCCGAAACGTGGGAGCAGTACTTC,CASLQRRAETWEQYF
14,many,TRBJ1-3,TRBV12-3/TRBV12-4,.,TGTGCCAGCAGCGTACGGGGTACACTAAACACCATATATTTT,CASSVRGTLNTIYF
14,many,TRBJ2-2,TRBV12-3/TRBV12-4,.,TGTGCCAGCAGTTTCGGTGGAGGGCAGGGGGAGCTGTTTTTT,CASSFGGGQGELFF
15,.,TRBJ2-7,TRBV3-1,TRBD1,TGTGCCAGCAGCCTGCCGGGACAGAGCTCCTACGAGCAGTACTTC,CASSLPGQSSYEQYF
18,once,TRBJ2-6,TRBV20-1,TRBD2,TGCAGTGCTAGAGTCGCGGGAGGGGACTCCTCTGGGGCCAACGTCCTGACTTTC,CSARVAGGDSSGANVLTF
13,many,TRBJ1-1,TRBV9,.,TGTGCCAGCAGCGTAGCGATGAACACTGAAGCTTTCTTT,CASSVAMNTEAFF
16,many,TRBJ2-1,TRBV19,TRBD2,TGTGCCACCATTGGGGCCCTAGCGGGAGCGAGGCATGAGCAGTTCTTC,CATIGALAGARHEQFF
17,.,TRBJ2-5,TRBV28,TRBD1,TGTGCCAGCAGTTCGGACAGGGATTCGAGTGGCCAAGAGACCCAGTACTTC,CASSSDRDSSGQETQYF
15,.,TRBJ2-2,TRBV7-2,TRBD1,TGTGCCAGCAGCTTAGTGGCAGGGGGTATCGAGGAGCTGTTTTTT,CASSLVAGGIEELFF
15,few,TRBJ2-3,TRBV6-4,TRBD2,TGTGCCAGCAGAAACAGCGGGGGCGAAGGTGGTACGCAGTATTTT,CASRNSGGEGGTQYF
16,few,TRBJ1-2,TRBV5-1,.,TGCGCCAGCAGCTTGGTAGGAGGCGGATCGGAGTATGGCTACACCTTC,CASSLVGGGSEYGYTF
15,many,TRBJ2-1,TRBV6-5,TRBD2,TGTGCCAGCAGTTACTCGAAACGGGAGGGGAATGAGCAGTTCTTC,CASSYSKREGNEQFF
15,many,TRBJ2-3,TRBV5-1,TRBD2,TGCGCCAGCAGCTTGGTTAGCGGGGGCACAGATACGCAGTATTTT,CASSLVSGGTDTQYF
15,many,TRBJ2-7,TRBV28,TRBD1,TGTGCCAGCAGTTTCTTCGACAGGGCCACCTACGAGCAGTACTTC,CASSFFDRATYEQYF
13,.,TRBJ2-5,TRBV11-2,.,TGTGCCTGGAAGGCGGAGTACCAAGAGACCCAGTACTTC,CAWKAEYQETQYF
13,medium-sized,TRBJ2-7,TRBV10-1,.,TGCGCCAGCAGTGAGTCGTACGGCTACGAGCAGTACTTC,CASSESYGYEQYF
15,many,TRBJ2-7,TRBV6-1,.,TGTGCCAGCAGTGGCCTGCCGGGTAACTCCTACGAGCAGTACTTC,CASSGLPGNSYEQYF
15,medium-sized,TRBJ1-2,TRBV4-1,.,TGCGCCAGCAGCCAAGCACCGGGACAACTCTATGGCTACACCTTC,CASSQAPGQLYGYTF
16,many,TRBJ2-7,TRBV15,TRBD2,TGTGCCACCAGCAGAGCTACTAGCGGGGGAAGGTACGAGCAGTACTTC,CATSRATSGGRYEQYF
15,many,TRBJ2-1,TRBV28,TRBD2,TGTGCCAGCAGTCCAATAGCGGGAATTGGGAATGAGCAGTTCTTC,CASSPIAGIGNEQFF
17,many,TRBJ1-6,TRBV15,.,TGTGCCACCAGCAGAGCGTGGAACCCGGTCGATAATTCACCCCTCCACTTT,CATSRAWNPVDNSPLHF
15,many,TRBJ2-7,TRBV28,TRBD2,TGTGCCAGCAGTTTATATGGGACTAGCGCCTACGAGCAGTACTTC,CASSLYGTSAYEQYF
18,many,TRBJ2-1,TRBV6-5,TRBD2,TGTGCCAGCAGTTACTCGATCGTTACTAGCGGGAGTTACAATGAGCAGTTCTTC,CASSYSIVTSGSYNEQFF
15,many,TRBJ2-1,TRBV4-1,.,TGCGCCAGCAGCCCGAGCGGAGGGTCCTACAATGAGCAGTTCTTC,CASSPSGGSYNEQFF
13,many,TRBJ1-2,TRBV9,.,TGTGCCAGCAGCGGCGGCCCTGAGGGGGGCTACACCTTC,CASSGGPEGGYTF
13,many,TRBJ1-4,TRBV5-1,.,TGCGCCAGCAGCTTGATCGAGGAGACACCCCTTTTTTTT,CASSLIEETPLFF
15,many,TRBJ1-5,TRBV28,.,TGTGCCAGCAGCTTGAGGCGGGGGAGCAATCAGCCCCAGCATTTT,CASSLRRGSNQPQHF
12,few,TRBJ2-7,TRBV6-1,.,TGTGCCAGCATTGGGGGATACTACGAGCAGTACTTC,CASIGGYYEQYF
16,many,TRBJ2-3,TRBV7-3,.,TGTGCCAGCAGCCGGGGGGCTAGCGGTGGCACAGATACGCAGTATTTT,CASSRGASGGTDTQYF
13,many,TRBJ2-1,TRBV7-8,.,TGTGCCAGCAGCTTTGCCCAGGGGGGTGAGCAGTTCTTC,CASSFAQGGEQFF
13,many,TRBJ2-7,TRBV28,.,TGTGCCAGCAGTTTACTAGGGACCGACGAGCAGTACTTC,CASSLLGTDEQYF
20,many,TRBJ2-3,TRBV2,TRBD2,TGTGCCAGCAGTGTTTTCGTTCGGCTAGCGGGAGAATTGGGCACAGATACGCAGTATTTT,CASSVFVRLAGELGTDTQYF
14,many,TRBJ2-7,TRBV11-2,.,TGTGCCAGCAGCTTAGTCGACCGCCGATACGAGCAGTACTTC,CASSLVDRRYEQYF
16,.,TRBJ1-5,TRBV18,.,TGTGCCAGCTCCCTGGACAGTTCATATAGCAATCAGCCCCAGCATTTT,CASSLDSSYSNQPQHF
13,.,TRBJ1-1,TRBV24-1,.,TGTGCCACCAGTGAACCAGGGTTTTCACAGGCTTTCTTT,CATSEPGFSQAFF
15,.,TRBJ2-2,TRBV24-1,.,TGTGCCACCAGTGATCTTCGCCCGGGCACCGGGGAGCTGTTTTTT,CATSDLRPGTGELFF
15,.,TRBJ2-1,TRBV30,TRBD2,TGTGCCTGGAATGGACTAGCGGAGGCCTACAATGAGCAGTTCTTC,CAWNGLAEAYNEQFF
14,many,TRBJ2-7,TRBV2,TRBD2,TGTGCCAGCAGGGGGGGAGCGGGGGGGGGCGAGCAGTACTTC,CASRGGAGGGEQYF
14,many,TRBJ2-4,TRBV2,.,TGTGCCAGCAGTGCGATTCGATCCAAAAACATTCAGTACTTC,CASSAIRSKNIQYF
11,many,TRBJ2-1,TRBV29-1,TRBD2,TGCAGCGTTGAGGGGGGGTATGAGCAGTTCTTC,CSVEGGYEQFF
14,.,TRBJ2-3,TRBV6-1,.,TGTGCCAGCAGTGAACCCGAGTACACAGATACGCAGTATTTT,CASSEPEYTDTQYF
16,many,TRBJ2-7,TRBV28,.,TGTGCCAGCAGCAATCCCCACGGGCCCGGCGGGTACGAGCAGTACTTC,CASSNPHGPGGYEQYF
15,once,TRBJ1-1,TRBV6-1,TRBD1,TGTGCCAGCAGCTTAAGCCGACAGGGCGGCACTGAAGCTTTCTTT,CASSLSRQGGTEAFF
12,few,TRBJ1-5,TRBV19,.,TGTGCCAGTAGTATACCGGGTCGGTCCCAGCATTTT,CASSIPGRSQHF
15,few,TRBJ2-2,TRBV19,.,TGCGCCAGTAGAGATACAGGGAGGGGGACCGGGGAGCTGTTTTTT,CASRDTGRGTGELFF